This T cell receptor beta chain was retrieved from a study of a mutant IDH1 vaccine in newly diagnosed glioma. For the study at large: Vaccine administration was initiated 4-6 weeks following radiotherapy alone, or with temozolomide cycles. Most had both radiotherapy and temozolomide beforehand; others had only one. Treated patients had a mean age of 40.4 years and a roughly 60% male, approximately 38% female split.

As regards this clone: Its antigen is unknown.

Time point of the sample: week 5, during vaccination. The study gave 300 ug of mutant IDH1 20-mer peptide per vaccine dose, with topical imiquimod. Donors had new WHO grade 3 or 4 IDH1-mutant, ATRX-lost astrocytomas. Some clones are missing from TCRdb's copy, which holds only in-frame ones; the method was immunoSEQ multiplex PCR. Among more than 55,000 clones listed, less than 85% were seen once. This TCR derives from a young woman with glioma. Some clones in this sample may be carry-over from other donors' samples. The material sequenced was PBMCs, taken from a glioma patient whose treatment included an IDH1 peptide vaccine.

CDR3 amino acids: CAWSVRANEKLFF. The CDR3 DNA reads as TGTGCCTGGAGTGTAAGGGCTAATGAAAAACTGTTTTTT. The rearrangement uses TRBV30 and TRBJ1-4, with unresolved D. Per germline, CDR1 GTSNPN and CDR2 SVGIG (reference sequence). The CDR3 contains 13 residues. The V and J ends lost 0 bases and 3 bases respectively, with 5 bases between them.